Listed below are T cell receptor beta chains from one sample, sequenced in a study of T cell repertoires in cytomegalovirus infection. TCRdb reprocessed the reads via MiXCR and lists one record per CDR3 protein. The data show approximately 250,000 distinct CDR3 sequences, 9.1% seen once. The specimen was PBMCs. These receptors were obtained from a human donor in good health (CMV status not recorded). Some clones in this sample may be carry-over from other donors' samples. Each CDR3 is given with its conserved first and last residue. The order of the fields is clone size, D gene, J gene, V gene, CDR3 protein, CDR3 DNA. D genes are given only for firm matches. Expanded clones are given a class, and other clones once, few, many or no size at all.

size: many
D: NA
J: TRBJ2-7
V: TRBV7-9
CDR3: CASSSWEKYEQYF
DNA: TGTGCCAGCAGCTCCTGGGAGAAGTACGAGCAGTACTTC

size: many
D: NA
J: TRBJ2-1
V: TRBV19
CDR3: CASSMYGYNEQFF
DNA: TGTGCCAGTAGTATGTACGGTTACAATGAGCAGTTCTTC

size: many
D: NA
J: TRBJ2-3
V: TRBV7-8
CDR3: CASSNRDVTDTQYF
DNA: TGTGCCAGCAGCAACCGGGACGTCACAGATACGCAGTATTTT

size: NA
D: NA
J: TRBJ1-4
V: TRBV6-5
CDR3: CASSEGIGATNEKLFF
DNA: TGTGCCAGCAGTGAAGGGATCGGTGCAACTAATGAAAAACTGTTTTTT

size: many
D: TRBD1
J: TRBJ1-6
V: TRBV7-8
CDR3: CASGLSGQTSSYNSPLHF
DNA: TGTGCCAGCGGACTATCGGGACAGACTAGCTCCTATAATTCACCCCTCCACTTT

size: many
D: NA
J: TRBJ2-7
V: TRBV19
CDR3: CASSTPGTPRGEQYF
DNA: TGTGCCAGTAGTACTCCAGGGACCCCTCGGGGCGAGCAGTACTTC

size: many
D: NA
J: TRBJ2-1
V: TRBV7-6
CDR3: CASSPPRWAGALPQFF
DNA: TGTGCCAGCAGCCCGCCGCGCTGGGCGGGGGCCCTCCCGCAGTTCTTC

size: many
D: NA
J: TRBJ1-2
V: TRBV7-2
CDR3: CASSLVSTTGYHGYTF
DNA: TGTGCCAGCAGCCTAGTCTCAACTACAGGGTATCATGGCTACACCTTC

size: many
D: TRBD2
J: TRBJ2-3
V: TRBV7-2
CDR3: CASSPRTSGGIYVTDTQYF
DNA: TGTGCCAGCAGCCCTCGGACTAGCGGGGGGATATATGTCACAGATACGCAGTATTTT

size: many
D: TRBD2
J: TRBJ2-1
V: TRBV7-2
CDR3: CASSVGTSGDNEQFF
DNA: TGTGCCAGCAGCGTCGGGACTAGCGGGGACAATGAGCAGTTCTTC

size: many
D: NA
J: TRBJ1-1
V: TRBV7-2
CDR3: CASSSQGGGTEAFF
DNA: TGTGCCAGCAGCTCCCAAGGGGGAGGGACTGAAGCTTTCTTT

size: many
D: NA
J: TRBJ1-2
V: TRBV6-2/TRBV6-3
CDR3: CASSYVGKIVDGYTF
DNA: TGTGCCAGCAGTTACGTGGGGAAGATTGTGGATGGCTACACCTTC

size: many
D: NA
J: TRBJ2-6
V: TRBV5-1
CDR3: CASIDSANVLTF
DNA: TGCGCCAGCATAGACTCGGCCAACGTCCTGACTTTC

size: NA
D: NA
J: TRBJ2-1
V: TRBV7-9
CDR3: CASSLGTTGNEQFF
DNA: TGTGCCAGCAGCTTAGGGACTACTGGAAATGAGCAGTTCTTC

size: few
D: NA
J: TRBJ2-3
V: TRBV2
CDR3: CASSPVLVGTDTQYF
DNA: TGTGCCAGCAGCCCCGTGCTAGTGGGCACAGATACGCAGTATTTT

size: many
D: NA
J: TRBJ1-6
V: TRBV19
CDR3: CASSRDYNSPLHF
DNA: TGTGCCAGTAGTCGGGACTATAATTCACCCCTCCACTTT

size: many
D: TRBD1
J: TRBJ1-5
V: TRBV7-2
CDR3: CASSSTGADQPQHF
DNA: TGTGCCAGCAGCTCGACAGGGGCGGATCAGCCCCAGCATTTT

size: many
D: TRBD2
J: TRBJ2-1
V: TRBV7-4
CDR3: CASTKDRGGNNEQFF
DNA: TGTGCCAGCACTAAGGACCGGGGAGGGAACAATGAGCAGTTCTTC

size: many
D: NA
J: TRBJ2-6
V: TRBV7-2
CDR3: CASSSRGAGFVTSGANVLTF
DNA: TGTGCCAGCAGCTCCAGGGGGGCCGGGTTCGTAACCTCTGGGGCCAACGTCCTGACTTTC

size: NA
D: NA
J: TRBJ2-7
V: TRBV7-2
CDR3: CASSLEGGTTYEQYF
DNA: TGTGCCAGCAGCTTAGAGGGGGGGACTACCTACGAGCAGTACTTC

size: many
D: TRBD2
J: TRBJ2-7
V: TRBV10-3
CDR3: CAISLLAVRDEQYF
DNA: TGTGCCATCAGTCTACTAGCGGTCCGGGACGAGCAGTACTTC

size: NA
D: TRBD2
J: TRBJ2-1
V: TRBV5-1
CDR3: CASSAPAGRANEQFF
DNA: TGCGCCAGCAGCGCCCCCGCAGGGAGGGCGAATGAGCAGTTCTTC

size: many
D: NA
J: TRBJ2-4
V: TRBV19
CDR3: CASSMEPSPLAKNIQYF
DNA: TGTGCCAGTAGTATGGAACCTTCCCCACTAGCCAAAAACATTCAGTACTTC

size: few
D: NA
J: TRBJ2-7
V: TRBV6-2/TRBV6-3
CDR3: CASSYRAGRDQQYF
DNA: TGTGCCAGCAGTTACCGGGCGGGACGCGATCAGCAGTACTTC

size: NA
D: NA
J: TRBJ1-1
V: TRBV29-1
CDR3: CSVAIIEPEAFF
DNA: TGCAGCGTTGCAATTATAGAGCCTGAAGCTTTCTTT

size: many
D: NA
J: TRBJ1-2
V: TRBV7-2
CDR3: CASSLGGTTGGYTF
DNA: TGTGCCAGCAGCTTAGGGGGGACAACGGGGGGCTACACCTTC

size: many
D: NA
J: TRBJ2-7
V: TRBV7-8
CDR3: CASSVGVRNEQYF
DNA: TGTGCCAGCAGCGTGGGCGTGAGGAACGAGCAGTACTTC

size: many
D: NA
J: TRBJ2-1
V: TRBV7-6
CDR3: CATGPLQIYNEQFF
DNA: TGTGCCACGGGACCGCTCCAAATATACAATGAGCAGTTCTTC

size: NA
D: TRBD1
J: TRBJ2-7
V: TRBV7-2
CDR3: CASSLVPGQAFYEQYF
DNA: TGTGCCAGCAGCTTAGTCCCCGGACAGGCTTTTTACGAGCAGTACTTC

size: NA
D: TRBD2
J: TRBJ2-4
V: TRBV18
CDR3: CASSPSGRGAKNIQYF
DNA: TGTGCCAGCTCCCCTAGCGGGAGAGGGGCCAAAAACATTCAGTACTTC

size: few
D: NA
J: TRBJ1-1
V: TRBV12-3/TRBV12-4
CDR3: CASSFRQTSISGNTEAFF
DNA: TGTGCCAGCAGTTTCCGCCAGACCTCCATAAGCGGGAACACTGAAGCTTTCTTT

size: many
D: NA
J: TRBJ1-1
V: TRBV7-2
CDR3: CASSGRVGTEAFF
DNA: TGTGCCAGCAGCGGAAGGGTTGGCACTGAAGCTTTCTTT

size: NA
D: NA
J: TRBJ2-1
V: TRBV11-3
CDR3: CASSLDCTREDYNEQFF
DNA: TGTGCCAGCAGCTTAGATTGTACTAGAGAGGATTACAATGAGCAGTTCTTC

size: many
D: TRBD1
J: TRBJ2-7
V: TRBV11-2
CDR3: CASSGTGYNEQYF
DNA: TGTGCCAGCAGCGGGACAGGGTACAACGAGCAGTACTTC

size: many
D: NA
J: TRBJ2-5
V: TRBV7-2
CDR3: CASIFSLQETQYF
DNA: TGTGCCAGCATCTTCTCTCTTCAAGAGACCCAGTACTTC

size: many
D: NA
J: TRBJ1-5
V: TRBV28
CDR3: CASTGWGNQPQHF
DNA: TGTGCCAGCACAGGGTGGGGCAATCAGCCCCAGCATTTT

size: NA
D: NA
J: TRBJ1-2
V: TRBV20-1
CDR3: CSARDATNYGYTF
DNA: TGCAGTGCTAGAGACGCGACTAACTATGGCTACACCTTC

size: NA
D: NA
J: TRBJ2-2
V: TRBV7-2
CDR3: CASKESANTGELFF
DNA: TGTGCCAGCAAGGAGTCCGCGAACACCGGGGAGCTGTTTTTT

size: NA
D: NA
J: TRBJ2-5
V: TRBV7-2
CDR3: CASSLAYRSQETQYF
DNA: TGTGCCAGCAGCTTAGCCTACAGGAGCCAAGAGACCCAGTACTTC

size: many
D: TRBD1
J: TRBJ2-2
V: TRBV7-2
CDR3: CASSLAGTGSTGELFF
DNA: TGTGCCAGCAGCTTAGCCGGGACAGGGTCCACCGGGGAGCTGTTTTTT

size: many
D: NA
J: TRBJ2-5
V: TRBV7-2
CDR3: CASSLGMGNSETQYF
DNA: TGTGCCAGCAGCTTAGGCATGGGCAACTCCGAGACCCAGTACTTC

size: few
D: TRBD1
J: TRBJ2-6
V: TRBV7-8
CDR3: CASSSDRVDAGANVLTF
DNA: TGTGCCAGCAGCTCCGACAGGGTTGACGCTGGGGCCAACGTCCTGACTTTC

size: many
D: TRBD1
J: TRBJ1-5
V: TRBV7-2
CDR3: CASSSQWDRGLYSNQPQHF
DNA: TGTGCCAGCAGCTCCCAATGGGACAGGGGCCTCTATAGCAATCAGCCCCAGCATTTT

size: many
D: NA
J: TRBJ1-4
V: TRBV7-8
CDR3: CASSNRPELGLFF
DNA: TGTGCCAGCAGTAACCGACCAGAGCTTGGCCTGTTTTTT

size: NA
D: TRBD1
J: TRBJ2-5
V: TRBV5-5
CDR3: CASSLDRGGIGETQYF
DNA: TGTGCCAGCAGCTTAGACAGGGGCGGGATAGGCGAGACCCAGTACTTC

size: NA
D: NA
J: TRBJ1-1
V: TRBV28
CDR3: CASSFFNTEAFF
DNA: TGTGCCAGCAGTTTTTTTAACACTGAAGCTTTCTTT

size: NA
D: TRBD2
J: TRBJ2-1
V: TRBV2
CDR3: CASRGGLAGGRSEQFF
DNA: TGTGCCAGCAGGGGGGGACTAGCGGGAGGACGCAGTGAGCAGTTCTTC

size: NA
D: TRBD1
J: TRBJ1-6
V: TRBV7-2
CDR3: CASSWDRANSPLHF
DNA: TGTGCCAGCAGCTGGGACAGGGCCAATTCACCCCTCCACTTT